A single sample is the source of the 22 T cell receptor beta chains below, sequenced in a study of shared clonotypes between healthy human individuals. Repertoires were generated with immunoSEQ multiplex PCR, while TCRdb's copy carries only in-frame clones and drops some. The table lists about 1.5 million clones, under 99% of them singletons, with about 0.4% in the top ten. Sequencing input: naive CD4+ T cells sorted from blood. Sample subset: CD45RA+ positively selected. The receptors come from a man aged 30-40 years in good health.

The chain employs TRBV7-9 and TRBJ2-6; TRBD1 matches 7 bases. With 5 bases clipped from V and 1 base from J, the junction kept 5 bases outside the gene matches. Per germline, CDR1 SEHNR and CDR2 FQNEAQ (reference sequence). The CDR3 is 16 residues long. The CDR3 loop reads CASSRSGGSGANVLTF. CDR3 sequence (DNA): TGTGCCAGCAGCCGCTCAGGGGGATCTGGGGCCAACGTCCTGACTTTC.

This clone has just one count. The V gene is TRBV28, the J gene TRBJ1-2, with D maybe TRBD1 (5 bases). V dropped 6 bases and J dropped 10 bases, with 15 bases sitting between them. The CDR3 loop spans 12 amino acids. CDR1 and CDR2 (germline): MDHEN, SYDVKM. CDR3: CASRKTVRDYTF. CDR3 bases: TGTGCCAGCAGGAAGACAGTTCGGGACTACACCTTC.

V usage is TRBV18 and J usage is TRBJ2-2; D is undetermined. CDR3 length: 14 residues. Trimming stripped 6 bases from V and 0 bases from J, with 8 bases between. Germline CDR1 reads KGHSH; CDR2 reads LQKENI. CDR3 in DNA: TGTGCCAGCTCGCCCGGATCGAACACCGGGGAGCTGTTTTTT. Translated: CASSPGSNTGELFF. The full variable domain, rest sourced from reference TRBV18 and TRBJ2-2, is NAGVMQNPRHLVRRRGQEARLRCSPMKGHSHVYWYRQLPEEGLKFMVYLQKENIIDESGMPKERFSAEFPKEGPSILRIQQVVRGDSAAYFCASSPGSNTGELFFGEGSRLTVL.

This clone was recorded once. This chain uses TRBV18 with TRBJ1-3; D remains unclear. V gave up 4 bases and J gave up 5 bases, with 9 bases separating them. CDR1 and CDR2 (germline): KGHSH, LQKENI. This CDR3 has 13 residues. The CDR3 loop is CASSREPRNTIYF. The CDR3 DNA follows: TGTGCCAGCTCACGGGAACCAAGAAACACCATATATTTT.

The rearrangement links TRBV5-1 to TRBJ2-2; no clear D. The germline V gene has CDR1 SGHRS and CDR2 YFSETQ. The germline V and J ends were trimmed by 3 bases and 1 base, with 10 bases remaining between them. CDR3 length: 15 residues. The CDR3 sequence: CASSWAGENTGELFF. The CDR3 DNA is TGCGCCAGCAGCTGGGCTGGGGAGAACACCGGGGAGCTGTTTTTT.

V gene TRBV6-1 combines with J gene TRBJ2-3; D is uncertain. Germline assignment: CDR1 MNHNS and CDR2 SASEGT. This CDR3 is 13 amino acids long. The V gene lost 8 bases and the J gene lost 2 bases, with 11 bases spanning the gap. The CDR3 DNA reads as TGTGCCAGCCAGAAGCCCTCCACAGATACGCAGTATTTT. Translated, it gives CASQKPSTDTQYF.

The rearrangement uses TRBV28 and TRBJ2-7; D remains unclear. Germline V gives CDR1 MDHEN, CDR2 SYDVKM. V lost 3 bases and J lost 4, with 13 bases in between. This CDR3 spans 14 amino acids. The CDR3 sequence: CASSFGPSLYEQYF. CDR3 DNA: TGTGCCAGCAGTTTTGGTCCTTCGTTATACGAGCAGTACTTC. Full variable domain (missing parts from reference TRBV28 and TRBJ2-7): DVKVTQSSRYLVKRTGEKVFLECVQDMDHENMFWYRQDPGLGLRLIYFSYDVKMKEKGDIPEGYSVSREKKERFSLILESASTNQTSMYLCASSFGPSLYEQYFGPGTRLTVT.

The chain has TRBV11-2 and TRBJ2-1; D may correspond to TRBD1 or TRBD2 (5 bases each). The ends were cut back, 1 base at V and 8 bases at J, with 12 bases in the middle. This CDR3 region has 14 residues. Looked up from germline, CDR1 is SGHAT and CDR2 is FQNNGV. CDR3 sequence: CASSLGGQGDEQFF. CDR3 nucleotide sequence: TGTGCCAGCAGCTTAGGCGGGCAGGGAGATGAGCAGTTCTTC.

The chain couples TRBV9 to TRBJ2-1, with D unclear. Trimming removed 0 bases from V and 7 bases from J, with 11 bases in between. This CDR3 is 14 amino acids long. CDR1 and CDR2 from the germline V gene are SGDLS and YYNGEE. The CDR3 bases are TGTGCCAGCAGCGTAGGCAGGTACGCGAATGAGCAGTTCTTC. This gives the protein CASSVGRYANEQFF.

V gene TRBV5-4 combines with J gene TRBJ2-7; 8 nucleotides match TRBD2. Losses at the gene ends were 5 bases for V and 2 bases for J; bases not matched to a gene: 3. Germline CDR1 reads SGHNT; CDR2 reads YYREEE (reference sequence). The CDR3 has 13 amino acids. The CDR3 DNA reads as TGTGCCAGCAGTTCCGGGAGGGCCTACGAGCAGTACTTC. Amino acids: CASSSGRAYEQYF.

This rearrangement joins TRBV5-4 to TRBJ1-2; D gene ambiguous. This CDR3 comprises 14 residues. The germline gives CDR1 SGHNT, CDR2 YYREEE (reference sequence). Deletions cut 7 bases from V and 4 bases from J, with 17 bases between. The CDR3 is CASFPSSRAYGYTF. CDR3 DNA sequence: TGTGCCAGCTTTCCTTCTTCCCGGGCCTATGGCTACACCTTC.

CDR3 DNA sequence: TGTGCCAGCAGACCGGGACCGCAGAACACTGAAGCTTTCTTT. It codes for CASRPGPQNTEAFF. The V gene is TRBV11-2, the J gene TRBJ1-1; D possibly corresponds to TRBD1 (5 bases). Germline V lookup: CDR1 SGHAT, CDR2 FQNNGV. Trimming took off 6 bases at V and 1 base at J, with 12 bases between the two ends. The CDR3 length is 14 residues.

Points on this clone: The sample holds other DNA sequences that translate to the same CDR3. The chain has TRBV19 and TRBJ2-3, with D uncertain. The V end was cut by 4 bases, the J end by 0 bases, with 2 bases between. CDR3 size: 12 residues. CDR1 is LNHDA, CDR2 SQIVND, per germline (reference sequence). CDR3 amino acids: CASSTSTDTQYF. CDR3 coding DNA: TGTGCCAGTAGTACTAGCACAGATACGCAGTATTTT.

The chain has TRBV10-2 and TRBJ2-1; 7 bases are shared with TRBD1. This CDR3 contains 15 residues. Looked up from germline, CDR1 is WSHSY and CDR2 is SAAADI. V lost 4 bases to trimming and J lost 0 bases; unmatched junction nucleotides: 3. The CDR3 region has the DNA TGCGCCAGCAGTGTGAACAGGGGCTCCTACAATGAGCAGTTCTTC. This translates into CASSVNRGSYNEQFF.

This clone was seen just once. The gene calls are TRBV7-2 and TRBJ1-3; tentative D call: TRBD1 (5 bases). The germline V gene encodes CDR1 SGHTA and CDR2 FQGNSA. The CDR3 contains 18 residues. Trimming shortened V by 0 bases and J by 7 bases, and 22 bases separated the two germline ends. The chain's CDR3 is CASSLAFQGGIVRNTIYF. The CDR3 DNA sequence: TGTGCCAGCAGCTTAGCTTTCCAGGGAGGTATTGTTCGGAACACCATATATTTT.

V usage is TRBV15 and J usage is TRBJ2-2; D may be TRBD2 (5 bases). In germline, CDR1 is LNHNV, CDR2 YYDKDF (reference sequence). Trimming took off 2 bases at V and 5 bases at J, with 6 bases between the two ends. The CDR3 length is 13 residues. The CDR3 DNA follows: TGTGCCACCAGCAGATCGGGGACCGGGGAGCTGTTTTTT. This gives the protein CATSRSGTGELFF.

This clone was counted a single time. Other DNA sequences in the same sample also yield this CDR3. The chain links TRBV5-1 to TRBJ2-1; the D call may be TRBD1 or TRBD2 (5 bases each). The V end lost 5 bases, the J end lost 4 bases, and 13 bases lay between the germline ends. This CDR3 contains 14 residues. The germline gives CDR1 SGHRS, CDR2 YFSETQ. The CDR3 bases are TGCGCCAGCAGAGGTGGGACCCCGTACAATGAGCAGTTCTTC. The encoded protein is CASRGGTPYNEQFF.

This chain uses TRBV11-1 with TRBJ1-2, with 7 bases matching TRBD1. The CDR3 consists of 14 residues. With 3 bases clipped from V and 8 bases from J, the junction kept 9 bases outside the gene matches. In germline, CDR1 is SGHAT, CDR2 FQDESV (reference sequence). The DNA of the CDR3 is TGTGCCAGCAGCTTTGGACAGGCCTCGGGAGGCTACACCTTC. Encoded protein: CASSFGQASGGYTF.

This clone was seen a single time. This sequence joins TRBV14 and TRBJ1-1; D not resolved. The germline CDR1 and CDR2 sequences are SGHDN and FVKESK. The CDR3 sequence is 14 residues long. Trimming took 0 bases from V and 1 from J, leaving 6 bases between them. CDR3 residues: CASSQESQNTEAFF. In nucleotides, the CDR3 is TGTGCCAGCAGCCAAGAAAGTCAGAACACTGAAGCTTTCTTT.

The CDR3 DNA is TGTGCCAGCAGTTTTGGCAGGGCGAGGAGTAAAGCTTTCTTT. It codes for CASSFGRARSKAFF. The gene calls are TRBV27 and TRBJ1-1; D possibly corresponds to TRBD1 (5 bases). The germline CDR1 and CDR2 sequences are MNHEY and SMNVEV (reference sequence). The V end lost 3 bases, the J end lost 9 bases, and 17 bases lay between the germline ends. The CDR3 sequence is 14 residues long.

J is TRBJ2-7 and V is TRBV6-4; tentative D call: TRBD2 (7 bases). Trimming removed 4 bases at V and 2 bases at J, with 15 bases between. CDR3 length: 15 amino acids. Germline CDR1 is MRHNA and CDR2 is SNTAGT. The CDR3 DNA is TGTGCCAGCAGTGTGGGGGCTAGCGGTCCCTACGAGCAGTACTTC. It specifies CASSVGASGPYEQYF.

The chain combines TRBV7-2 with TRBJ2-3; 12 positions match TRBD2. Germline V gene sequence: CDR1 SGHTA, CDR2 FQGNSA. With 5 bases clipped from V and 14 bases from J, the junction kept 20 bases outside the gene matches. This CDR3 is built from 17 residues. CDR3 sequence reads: CASSRGGPSGRAGPRYF. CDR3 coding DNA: TGTGCCAGCAGCCGCGGAGGGCCTAGCGGGAGGGCGGGACCGCGGTATTTT.